Ten or more counts support the clone carrying this T cell receptor (beta chain). The sample is drawn from a study of read filtering for tumor transcriptome and immune sequencing. In the study overall: DNase treatment preceded whole-transcriptome library preparation.

From approximately 400 ng of RNA, a library with molecular barcoded alpha/delta and beta/gamma adaptors was made. TCRdb passed the reads through MiXCR, listing each CDR3 protein once. This table has fewer than 150,000 distinct CDR3 sequences, 10% to 15% appearing once. The V segment lost 7 bases and the J segment 3 bases; nucleotides outside the gene matches: 6. The CDR3 is 17 amino acids. Germline-derived CDR1 and CDR2 are KGHDR and SFDVKD. Sequences were obtained from a population of CD138-negative cells sorted from bone marrow. This sequence was found in a donor aged 40 or older with multiple myeloma. This rearrangement joins TRBV24-1 to TRBJ2-2; 14 bases map to TRBD2. CDR3 residues: CATSGLAGGSDTGELFF. As DNA, the CDR3 is TGTGCCACCAGCGGACTAGCGGGAGGTTCGGACACCGGGGAGCTGTTTTTT.